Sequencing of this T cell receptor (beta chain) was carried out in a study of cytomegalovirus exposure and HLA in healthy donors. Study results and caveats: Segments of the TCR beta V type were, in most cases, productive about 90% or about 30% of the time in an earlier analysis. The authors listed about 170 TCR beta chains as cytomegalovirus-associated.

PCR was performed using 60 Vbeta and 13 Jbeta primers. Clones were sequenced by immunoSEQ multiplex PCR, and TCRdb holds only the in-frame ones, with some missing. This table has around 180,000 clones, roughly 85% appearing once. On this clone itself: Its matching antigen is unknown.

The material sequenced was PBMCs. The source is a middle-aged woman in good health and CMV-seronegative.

The CDR3 DNA sequence: TGTGCCACCAGCAGACCAATTGCGAACACCGGGGAGCTGTTTTTT. This translates into CATSRPIANTGELFF. The rearrangement uses TRBV15 and TRBJ2-2; D remains ambiguous. Germline values: CDR1 LNHNV, CDR2 YYDKDF (reference sequence). V lost 2 bases to trimming and J lost 0 bases, with 7 bases between them. The CDR3 totals 15 residues.